The rows below give T cell receptor beta chains drawn from one sample of a study of blood T cell repertoires in COVID-19. TCRdb keeps only in-frame clones here, not all; method: immunoSEQ multiplex PCR. Of about 100,000 clones in the sample, roughly nine tenths were seen once. Sample: peripheral blood. The source is a man aged 45-60 years with acute or convalescent COVID-19. Both conserved end residues are part of each CDR3. The D gene is left open where the match is weak. Only some rows state a clone size, as once, few, many or a class for expanded clones.

TRBJ1-5 | - | TRBD1 | TRBV6-2/TRBV6-3 | TGTGCCAGCAGTCAACAGGGGGCTACGGGCAATCAGCCCCAGCATTTT | CASSQQGATGNQPQHF
TRBJ2-7 | - | - | TRBV5-5 | TGTGCCAGCAGCGCAGAGGGCTACGAGCAGTACTTC | CASSAEGYEQYF
TRBJ2-6 | - | - | TRBV11-2 | TGTGCCAGCAGCTTAGGGGCCGGGAACAACGTCCTGACTTTC | CASSLGAGNNVLTF
TRBJ1-4 | - | - | TRBV9 | TGTGCCAGCAGCGTAGGACAGAGACTTACTAATGAAAAACTGTTTTTT | CASSVGQRLTNEKLFF
TRBJ2-1 | - | TRBD1 | TRBV9 | TGTGCCAGCAACAGAGACAGGGGGCATCGCAATGAGCAGTTCTTC | CASNRDRGHRNEQFF
TRBJ1-3 | - | - | TRBV19 | TGTGCCAGTAGTAATTCAAATCGGGGATTCGGAAACACCATATATTTT | CASSNSNRGFGNTIYF
TRBJ2-7 | once | - | TRBV29-1 | TGCAGCGTAGGCCAGGTAGGCTACGAGCAGTACTTC | CSVGQVGYEQYF
TRBJ1-1 | - | TRBD1 | TRBV7-6 | TGTGCCAGCAGCCAAGGACAGGGGGCTGGTGCTTTCTTT | CASSQGQGAGAFF
TRBJ2-3 | - | TRBD2 | TRBV3-1/TRBV3-2 | TGTGCCAGCAGTCGACCCGGGGGGAGCACAGATACGCAGTATTTT | CASSRPGGSTDTQYF
TRBJ1-5 | - | - | TRBV11-2 | TGTGCCAGCAGCTTAAGTTTGAGTAGCAATCAGCCCCAGCATTTT | CASSLSLSSNQPQHF
TRBJ1-2 | - | - | TRBV21-1 | TGTGCCAGCAGCAAAGTTGGGGCAGGGGACGGGCCCCGCTATGGCTACACCTTC | CASSKVGAGDGPRYGYTF
TRBJ2-5 | - | TRBD1 | TRBV2 | TGTGCCAGCAATTGGGACAGACAAGAGACCCAGTACTTC | CASNWDRQETQYF
TRBJ1-1 | - | - | TRBV24-1 | TGTGCCACCAGTGATGGAATGCTTGGGAGCACTGAAGCTTTCTTT | CATSDGMLGSTEAFF
TRBJ1-4 | - | - | TRBV7-9 | TGTGCCAGCAGCTTTTCTCCAACTAATGAAAAACTGTTTTTT | CASSFSPTNEKLFF
TRBJ1-2 | - | TRBD1 | TRBV6-2/TRBV6-3 | TGTGCCAGCAGTTACGGAACAGGGGGCGCCTCTGGCTACACCTTC | CASSYGTGGASGYTF
TRBJ1-4 | - | - | TRBV4-1 | TGCGCCAGCAGCCACGACAGCGAGGAACTGTTTTTT | CASSHDSEELFF
TRBJ1-5 | - | - | TRBV2 | TGTGCCAGCAGAGCAGGGGAATTCGGCAATCAGCCCCAGCATTTT | CASRAGEFGNQPQHF
TRBJ2-5 | - | TRBD1 | TRBV12-3/TRBV12-4 | TGTGCCAGCGCCCGGGACAGGGTAGAGACCCAGTACTTC | CASARDRVETQYF
TRBJ1-6 | - | - | TRBV1 | TGCACCAGCAGCCAAGACATGGGCCCCTTGTGGCCTTTT | CTSSQDMGPLWPF
TRBJ2-7 | - | - | TRBV7-2 | TGTGCCAGCAGCCGGGGGGCAGGGCATCTCGAGCAGTACTTC | CASSRGAGHLEQYF
TRBJ1-5 | - | - | TRBV2 | TGTGCCAGCATGGGGGGGATAATGGGCAATCAGCCCCAGCATTTT | CASMGGIMGNQPQHF
TRBJ2-3 | - | - | TRBV7-3 | TGTGCCAGCAGCTTAGGAGGGTCTGGCGCAGATACGCAGTATTTT | CASSLGGSGADTQYF
TRBJ1-5 | - | - | TRBV19 | TGTGCCAGTAGACCCACGGGTTTCAATCAGCCCCAGCATTTT | CASRPTGFNQPQHF
TRBJ2-1 | - | TRBD1 | TRBV19 | TGTGCCAGTAGTGCGGGACAGGGATACAATGAGCAGTTCTTC | CASSAGQGYNEQFF
TRBJ2-5 | - | TRBD2 | TRBV9 | TGTGCCAGCAGCGTAGGAGATAGCGGGGGGGCAGGGGTAGAGACCCAGTACTTC | CASSVGDSGGAGVETQYF
TRBJ2-1 | - | TRBD1 | TRBV7-9 | TGTGCCAGCAGCTTATTACAGGGGGCGAAAGTATGGTTCTTC | CASSLLQGAKVWFF
TRBJ2-1 | - | TRBD2 | TRBV9 | TGTGCCAGCAGCGTAGTTAGCGGGGGGCCCAGCTCCTACAATGAGCAGTTCTTC | CASSVVSGGPSSYNEQFF
TRBJ1-3 | - | - | TRBV11-3 | TGTGCCAGCGCACCAGGGCCCTCTGGAAACACCATATATTTT | CASAPGPSGNTIYF
TRBJ2-5 | - | - | TRBV28 | TGTGCCAGCAGTTTAGGCCTAGGAGAGACCCAGTACTTC | CASSLGLGETQYF
TRBJ2-1 | - | TRBD1 | TRBV6-1 | TGTGCCAGCAGTGAAGCCCCGGACAGGACGTACAATGAGCAGTTCTTC | CASSEAPDRTYNEQFF
TRBJ1-6 | - | - | TRBV28 | TGTGCCAGCAGCTTCTGGGACACCACCTCCTGGAATAATTCACCCCTCCACTTT | CASSFWDTTSWNNSPLHF
TRBJ1-6 | - | - | TRBV7-9 | TGTGCCAGCACCCTAACCGACTATTCACCCCTCCACTTT | CASTLTDYSPLHF
TRBJ2-5 | - | TRBD2 | TRBV9 | TGTGCCAGCAGCCCTAGCGGGGGGCAAGAGACCCAGTACTTC | CASSPSGGQETQYF
TRBJ1-5 | - | - | TRBV9 | TGTGCCAGCAGCCCATCCGCGGGGGGGCAGGGTGGCAATCAGCCCCAGCATTTT | CASSPSAGGQGGNQPQHF
TRBJ1-5 | few | - | TRBV11-2 | TGTGCCAGCAGCTTAGCCACAGGGATGCCCCAGCATTTT | CASSLATGMPQHF
TRBJ1-2 | few | - | TRBV27 | TGTGCCAGCAGTCCTCGCCAGGGGAACTATGGCTACACCTTC | CASSPRQGNYGYTF
TRBJ2-1 | - | TRBD1 | TRBV24-1 | TGTGCCACCAGTGATTTGCGGGACAGGGGTAGAAATGAGCAGTTCTTC | CATSDLRDRGRNEQFF
TRBJ2-7 | - | TRBD1 | TRBV28 | TGTGCCAGCAGTCCGCAGACAGGGGTCTCCTACGAGCAGTACTTC | CASSPQTGVSYEQYF
TRBJ2-2 | - | - | TRBV7-2 | TGTGCCAGCAGCTCCCTAGTTCTCCACACCGGGGAGCTGTTTTTT | CASSSLVLHTGELFF
TRBJ2-7 | - | - | TRBV6-5 | TGTGCCAGCAGTTACTCGGGAAGCGGGTCCTACGAGCAGTACTTC | CASSYSGSGSYEQYF
TRBJ2-2 | - | - | TRBV4-2 | TGTGCCAGCAGCCAAGATCTGGCGCTCGGGGGGGAGCTGTTTTTT | CASSQDLALGGELFF